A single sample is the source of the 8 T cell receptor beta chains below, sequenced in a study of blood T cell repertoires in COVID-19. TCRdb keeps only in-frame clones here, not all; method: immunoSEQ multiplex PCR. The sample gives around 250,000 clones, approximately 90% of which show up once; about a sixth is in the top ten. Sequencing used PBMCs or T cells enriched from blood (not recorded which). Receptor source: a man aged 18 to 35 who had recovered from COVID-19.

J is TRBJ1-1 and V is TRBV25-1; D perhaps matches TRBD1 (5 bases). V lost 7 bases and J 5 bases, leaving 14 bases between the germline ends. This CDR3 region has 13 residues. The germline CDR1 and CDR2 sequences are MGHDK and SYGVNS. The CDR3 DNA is TGTGCCAGCACCCTCAGGGAAGGAACTGAAGCTTTCTTT. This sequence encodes CASTLREGTEAFF.

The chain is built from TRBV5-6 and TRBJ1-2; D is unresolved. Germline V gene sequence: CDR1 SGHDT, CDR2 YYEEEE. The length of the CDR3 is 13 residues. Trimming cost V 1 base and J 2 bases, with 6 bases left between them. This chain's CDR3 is CASSLPVNYGYTF. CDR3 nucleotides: TGTGCCAGCAGCTTGCCAGTAAACTATGGCTACACCTTC.

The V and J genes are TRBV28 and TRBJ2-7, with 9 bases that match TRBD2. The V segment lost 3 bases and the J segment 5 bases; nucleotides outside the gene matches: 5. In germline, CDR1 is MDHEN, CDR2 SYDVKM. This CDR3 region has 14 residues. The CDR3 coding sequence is TGTGCCAGCAGTTTCGGGACTAGCCGTAACGAGCAGTACTTC. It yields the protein CASSFGTSRNEQYF. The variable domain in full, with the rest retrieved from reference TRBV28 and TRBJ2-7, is DVKVTQSSRYLVKRTGEKVFLECVQDMDHENMFWYRQDPGLGLRLIYFSYDVKMKEKGDIPEGYSVSREKKERFSLILESASTNQTSMYLCASSFGTSRNEQYFGPGTRLTVT.

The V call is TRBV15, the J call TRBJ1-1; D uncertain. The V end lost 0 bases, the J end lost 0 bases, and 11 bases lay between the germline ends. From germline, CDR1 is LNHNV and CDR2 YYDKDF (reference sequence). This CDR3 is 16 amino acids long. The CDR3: CATSRELRELNTEAFF. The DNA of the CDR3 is TGTGCCACCAGCAGAGAGCTAAGAGAGCTGAACACTGAAGCTTTCTTT.

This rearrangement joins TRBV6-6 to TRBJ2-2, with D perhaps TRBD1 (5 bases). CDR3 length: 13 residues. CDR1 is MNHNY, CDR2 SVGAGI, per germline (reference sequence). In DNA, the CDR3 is TGTGCTTCAGACAGACTCAACACCGGGGAGCTGTTTTTT. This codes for CASDRLNTGELFF.

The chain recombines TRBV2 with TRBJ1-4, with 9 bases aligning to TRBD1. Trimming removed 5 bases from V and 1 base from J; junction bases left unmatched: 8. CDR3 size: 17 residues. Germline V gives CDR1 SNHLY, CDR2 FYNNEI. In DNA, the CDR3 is TGTGCCAGCAGTTGGGACAGGGATCGTGGAACTAATGAAAAACTGTTTTTT. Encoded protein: CASSWDRDRGTNEKLFF.

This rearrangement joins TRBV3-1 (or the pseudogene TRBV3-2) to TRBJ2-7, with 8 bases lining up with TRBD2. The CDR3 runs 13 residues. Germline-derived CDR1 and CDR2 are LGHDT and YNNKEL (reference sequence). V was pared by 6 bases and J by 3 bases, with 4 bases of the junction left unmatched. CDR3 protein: CASRGGRNYEQYF. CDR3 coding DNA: TGTGCCAGCAGAGGCGGGAGGAACTACGAGCAGTACTTC.

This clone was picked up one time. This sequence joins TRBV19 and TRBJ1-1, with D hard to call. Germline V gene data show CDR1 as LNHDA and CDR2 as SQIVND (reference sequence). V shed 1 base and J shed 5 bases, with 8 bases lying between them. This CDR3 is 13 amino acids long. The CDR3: CASSIGRETEAFF. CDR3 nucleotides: TGTGCCAGTAGTATAGGTAGGGAGACTGAAGCTTTCTTT.